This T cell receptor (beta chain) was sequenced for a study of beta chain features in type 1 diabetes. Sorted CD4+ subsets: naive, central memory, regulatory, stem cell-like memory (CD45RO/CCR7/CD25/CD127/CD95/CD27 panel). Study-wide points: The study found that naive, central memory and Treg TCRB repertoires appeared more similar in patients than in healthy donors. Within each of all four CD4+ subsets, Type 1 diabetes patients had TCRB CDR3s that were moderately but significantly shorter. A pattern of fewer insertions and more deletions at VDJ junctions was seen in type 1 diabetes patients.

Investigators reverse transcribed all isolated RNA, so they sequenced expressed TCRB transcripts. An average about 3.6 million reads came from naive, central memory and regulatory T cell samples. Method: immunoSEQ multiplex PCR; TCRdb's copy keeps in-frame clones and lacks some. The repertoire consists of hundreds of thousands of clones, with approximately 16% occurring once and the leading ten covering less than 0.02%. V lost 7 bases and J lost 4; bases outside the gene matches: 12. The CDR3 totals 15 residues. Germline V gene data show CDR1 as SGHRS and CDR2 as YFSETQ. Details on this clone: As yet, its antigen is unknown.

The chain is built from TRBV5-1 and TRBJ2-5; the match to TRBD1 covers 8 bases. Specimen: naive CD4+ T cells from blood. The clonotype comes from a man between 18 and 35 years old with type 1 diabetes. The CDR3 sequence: CASGPGQGLGETQYF. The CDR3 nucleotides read TGCGCCAGCGGCCCCGGACAGGGCCTTGGAGAGACCCAGTACTTC.